This T cell receptor beta chain was recovered during a study of blood T cell repertoires in COVID-19. Study summary: Samples came from the United States, Italy and Spain, spanning acute and convalescent COVID-19. Sources were T cells, B-cell-depleted T cells, or PBMCs; the material itself was cDNA or gDNA.

Under the authors' procedure: Amplifying reference gene primers gave estimates of nucleated cell counts. Sequenced by immunoSEQ multiplex PCR; TCRdb stores in-frame clones only, minus some. V, J and clone size derive from that table, while D and trimming were established from the DNA sequence. The table includes over 30,000 clones, approximately 86% detected once. V was trimmed by 0 bases and J by 7 bases, leaving 6 bases between them. From germline, CDR1 is LGHNA and CDR2 YSLEER. The CDR3 sequence is 13 residues long. This TCR was sampled from a man between 70 and 80 years old with acute or convalescent COVID-19. Sequencing was carried out using peripheral blood. This chain joins TRBV4-3 and TRBJ1-4; D ambiguous. CDR3 protein: CASSQDPFEKLFF. The CDR3 coding sequence is TGCGCCAGCAGCCAAGATCCTTTTGAAAAACTGTTTTTT.